What follows are 27 T cell receptor beta chains derived from one specimen sequenced in a study of blood T cell repertoires in COVID-19. Generated by immunoSEQ multiplex PCR, the TCRdb table keeps only in-frame clones and is missing some. The table lists around 200,000 clones, about 84% of them singletons. The specimen was PBMCs or T cells enriched from blood (not recorded which). The receptors derive from a man aged 35 to 55 with acute COVID-19.

The gene calls are TRBV27 and TRBJ1-1; D remains ambiguous. V was trimmed by 5 bases and J by 1 base, leaving 8 bases between them. Germline V gives CDR1 MNHEY, CDR2 SMNVEV (reference sequence). The CDR3 is 13 amino acids. This CDR3 is CASSPNRNTEAFF. The CDR3 DNA reads TGTGCCAGCAGTCCAAATAGGAACACTGAAGCTTTCTTT.

This sequence joins TRBV11-2 and TRBJ1-1; D not certain. The ends were cut back, 1 base at V and 12 bases at J, with 12 bases in the middle. The CDR3 is 12 amino acids. The germline gives CDR1 SGHAT, CDR2 FQNNGV. CDR3 region: CASSLVQTETFF. The CDR3 nucleotides are TGTGCCAGCAGCTTAGTACAGACCGAAACTTTCTTT.

In DNA, the CDR3 is TGTGCCAGCAGTGCCGGACTAGCTAGTCCGACCCAGTACTTC. This codes for CASSAGLASPTQYF. The J gene is TRBJ2-5, the V gene TRBV2, with 8 positions matching TRBD2. The V segment lost 4 bases and the J segment 7 bases; nucleotides outside the gene matches: 8. This CDR3 has 14 amino acids. Germline CDR1 is SNHLY and CDR2 is FYNNEI. Full variable domain (outside the CDR3, taken from reference TRBV2 and TRBJ2-5): EPEVTQTPSHQVTQMGQEVILRCVPISNHLYFYWYRQILGQKVEFLVSFYNNEISEKSEIFDDQFSVERPDGSNFTLKIRSTKLEDSAMYFCASSAGLASPTQYFGPGTRLLVL.

The V and J genes are TRBV24-1 and TRBJ2-2; 8 bases agree with TRBD2. CDR1 and CDR2 (germline): KGHDR, SFDVKD. This CDR3 is built from 16 residues. V trimming: 3 bases; J trimming: 6 bases; junction bases outside the gene matches: 8. The CDR3 here is CATSDPLTSVSGELFF. CDR3 bases: TGTGCCACCAGTGATCCCCTGACTAGCGTGTCCGGGGAGCTGTTTTTT.

The CDR3 is CASTGKNTEAFF. CDR3 DNA: TGTGCCAGCACAGGGAAGAACACTGAAGCTTTCTTT. The rearrangement joins TRBV6-5 to TRBJ1-1; possible D gene TRBD1, 5 bases. V was shortened by 7 bases and J by 1 base, with 7 bases between the two germline ends. The CDR3 is 12 residues long. The germline V gene has CDR1 MNHEY and CDR2 SVGAGI.

The gene calls are TRBV5-6 and TRBJ1-2; 7 bases are shared with TRBD1. The junction had 14 bases not matched to a gene; V was cut back by 5 bases and J by 4 bases. Germline lookup yields CDR1 SGHDT and CDR2 YYEEEE. The CDR3 runs 16 residues. CDR3 amino acids: CASSQDRRLSFYGYTF. The CDR3 nucleotides read TGTGCCAGCAGTCAGGACAGGCGGCTTTCCTTCTATGGCTACACCTTC.

This clone was recorded once. The CDR3 sequence: CASSLGRDNQPQHF. The CDR3 DNA follows: TGTGCCAGCAGTTTGGGCAGGGATAATCAGCCCCAGCATTTT. This chain connects TRBV28 to TRBJ1-5; tentatively, D is TRBD1 (5 bases). Between the trimmed V and J ends, which lost 3 bases and 4 bases, there was a span of 10 bases. This CDR3 is 14 amino acids long. CDR1 is MDHEN, CDR2 SYDVKM, per germline.

The genes are TRBV12-3 or TRBV12-4 and TRBJ2-1; the D is unclear. Trimming removed 4 bases at V and 4 bases at J, with 5 bases between. The CDR3 sequence is 12 residues long. The CDR3 region is CASSSEYNEQFF. CDR3 bases: TGTGCCAGCAGTTCCGAGTACAATGAGCAGTTCTTC.

CDR3 protein: CASTPSGMGETQYF. For the CDR3, the DNA is TGTGCCAGCACTCCTAGCGGGATGGGGGAGACCCAGTACTTC. This chain uses TRBV6-5 with TRBJ2-5; 9 bases line up with TRBD2. The CDR3 is 14 amino acids. The trim removed 7 bases at V and 5 bases at J, leaving 8 bases unmatched. The germline V gene has CDR1 MNHEY and CDR2 SVGAGI.

This rearrangement joins TRBV24-1 to TRBJ2-5; maybe TRBD1 (5 bases). Looked up from germline, CDR1 is KGHDR and CDR2 is SFDVKD. Trimming removed 3 bases from V and 8 bases from J, with 21 bases in between. The CDR3 consists of 16 residues. CDR3 DNA sequence: TGTGCCACCAGTGATGTGGGCAGGGCCCGAAGTGGTACCCAGTACTTC. Residues: CATSDVGRARSGTQYF.

The J gene is TRBJ1-1, the V gene TRBV12-3 or TRBV12-4; possible D gene TRBD1, 5 bases. V was shortened by 6 bases and J by 1 base, with 9 bases between the two germline ends. The length of the CDR3 is 13 residues. The CDR3 reads CASRKTGNTEAFF. CDR3 DNA: TGTGCCAGCAGAAAAACAGGGAACACTGAAGCTTTCTTT.

This chain connects TRBV28 to TRBJ2-7; D perhaps matches TRBD2 (6 bases). The germline CDR1 and CDR2 sequences are MDHEN and SYDVKM. V was cut by 6 bases and J by 10 bases, with 13 bases left in between. This CDR3 has 11 residues. The CDR3: CASSGRGNQYF. Here the CDR3 DNA reads TGTGCCAGCAGCGGGCGGGGCAACCAGTACTTC.

The genes are TRBV19 and TRBJ1-2, with D uncertain. This CDR3 is 13 amino acids long. Per germline, CDR1 LNHDA and CDR2 SQIVND (reference sequence). The V end was cut by 0 bases, the J end by 4 bases, with 6 bases between. CDR3 in DNA: TGTGCCAGTAGTATAGACGGTCGCTATGGCTACACCTTC. It is translated as CASSIDGRYGYTF.

This clone was observed a single time. V gene TRBV4-3 combines with J gene TRBJ1-5; no clear D gene. This CDR3 is built from 13 residues. Germline V lookup: CDR1 LGHNA, CDR2 YSLEER. Trimming left V 3 bases short and J 5 bases short, with 8 bases between. The CDR3 sequence is CASSQGSDQPQHF. In nucleotides, the CDR3 is TGCGCCAGCAGCCAGGGGAGCGATCAGCCCCAGCATTTT.

The genes are TRBV5-1 and TRBJ2-7; 11 nucleotides match TRBD1. V lost 4 bases, J lost 4 bases, and 7 bases stayed unmatched. Germline lookup yields CDR1 SGHRS and CDR2 YFSETQ. This CDR3 is built from 15 residues. CDR3 amino acids: CASSPRTGGFYEQYF. CDR3 DNA: TGCGCCAGCAGCCCCAGGACAGGGGGCTTTTACGAGCAGTACTTC.

This clone was seen more than once but under ten times. The chain carries TRBV15 and TRBJ2-2; D gene ambiguous. CDR1 and CDR2 from the germline V gene are LNHNV and YYDKDF (reference sequence). CDR3 size: 15 residues. Trimming left V 0 bases short and J 1 base short, with 6 bases between. The CDR3 is CATSRDRRNTGELFF. Here the CDR3 DNA reads TGTGCCACCAGCAGAGATCGTAGGAACACCGGGGAGCTGTTTTTT.

This clone showed up just a few times. The chain couples TRBV28 to TRBJ2-1, with 11 nucleotides matching TRBD2. V shed 7 bases and J 8 bases; nucleotides not matched to a gene: 10. The CDR3 covers 15 residues. Germline V gives CDR1 MDHEN, CDR2 SYDVKM. In nucleotides, the CDR3 is TGTGCCAGCATAGAATTAGCGGGAGGGCCCCATGAGCAGTTCTTC. This translates into CASIELAGGPHEQFF. Using reference TRBV28 and TRBJ2-1 for the parts outside the CDR3, the full variable domain is DVKVTQSSRYLVKRTGEKVFLECVQDMDHENMFWYRQDPGLGLRLIYFSYDVKMKEKGDIPEGYSVSREKKERFSLILESASTNQTSMYLCASIELAGGPHEQFFGPGTRLTVL.

CDR3 amino acids: CASQGLVLTGELFF. The CDR3 DNA is TGTGCCAGCCAGGGACTAGTATTAACCGGGGAGCTGTTTTTT. This chain joins TRBV3-1 (or the pseudogene TRBV3-2) and TRBJ2-2; the match to TRBD2 covers 8 bases. J gave up 5 bases and V 8 bases, and 7 bases lay outside the gene matches. Germline loops: CDR1 LGHDT, CDR2 YNNKEL (reference sequence). The CDR3 contains 14 residues.

In its sample, this clone was seen a few times. The chain is built from TRBV5-8 and TRBJ2-7; 9 positions match TRBD1. Germline V lookup: CDR1 SGHTS, CDR2 YDEGEE. Unmatched junction bases numbered 11, after V lost 4 bases and J lost 6 bases. The CDR3 loop spans 15 amino acids. CDR3 amino acids: CASSRDLQGAGEQYF. CDR3 DNA: TGTGCCAGCAGCCGAGACTTACAGGGGGCTGGCGAGCAGTACTTC.

V usage is TRBV9 and J usage is TRBJ2-1, with TRBD2 as a possible D gene (5 bases). Germline CDR1 reads SGDLS; CDR2 reads YYNGEE. Trimming removed 4 bases at V and 0 bases at J, with 11 bases between. The CDR3 consists of 15 residues. DNA of the CDR3: TGTGCCAGCAGCCCCCGGGGTACCTCCTACAATGAGCAGTTCTTC. This translates into CASSPRGTSYNEQFF. Combining the CDR3 with reference TRBV9 and TRBJ2-1 gives the whole variable domain DSGVTQTPKHLITATGQRVTLRCSPRSGDLSVYWYQQSLDQGLQFLIQYYNGEERAKGNILERFSAQQFPDLHSELNLSSLELGDSALYFCASSPRGTSYNEQFFGPGTRLTVL.

This chain uses TRBV28 with TRBJ1-1; D possibly corresponds to TRBD1 (6 bases). The V gene lost 11 bases and the J gene lost 4 bases, with 23 bases spanning the gap. Germline CDR1 reads MDHEN; CDR2 reads SYDVKM. This CDR3 is built from 15 residues. The CDR3 reads CAGESTGTGSTEAFF. CDR3 in DNA: TGTGCCGGAGAATCCACAGGGACGGGTAGCACTGAAGCTTTCTTT.

This clone showed up just a few times. The V gene is TRBV19, the J gene TRBJ2-7; TRBD2 might be the D (6 bases). Germline loops: CDR1 LNHDA, CDR2 SQIVND (reference sequence). The germline V and J ends were trimmed by 0 bases and 3 bases, with 12 bases remaining between them. This CDR3 contains 15 residues. CDR3 bases: TGTGCCAGTAGTATAGAGGTAGGCGGGAACTACGAGCAGTACTTC. It yields the protein CASSIEVGGNYEQYF.

This clone was recorded only once. The J gene is TRBJ2-1, the V gene TRBV27, with TRBD2 identical over 7 bases. CDR1 MNHEY and CDR2 SMNVEV come from the germline V gene (reference sequence). Losses at the gene ends were 5 bases for V and 0 bases for J; bases not matched to a gene: 10. The CDR3 spans 17 residues. CDR3 nucleotides: TGTGCCAGCAGTCCTCCCAGCGGGGATAGCTCCTACAATGAGCAGTTCTTC. This encodes CASSPPSGDSSYNEQFF.

This clone has only one observation. The V gene is TRBV7-3, the J gene TRBJ1-6; perhaps TRBD1 as D (6 bases). This CDR3 is 13 amino acids long. The germline CDR1 and CDR2 sequences are SGHTA and FQGTGA. V was trimmed by 3 bases and J by 10 bases, leaving 10 bases between them. The CDR3 DNA follows: TGTGCCAGCAGCTTTAAGGGGGACTCACCCCTCCACTTT. Protein: CASSFKGDSPLHF.

The chain is built from TRBV4-1 and TRBJ2-1; 8 nucleotides align to TRBD2. CDR1 and CDR2 from the germline V gene are MGHRA and YSYEKL. The CDR3 is made up of 18 amino acids. V trimming: 0 bases; J trimming: 3 bases; junction bases outside the gene matches: 10. In DNA form, the CDR3 reads TGCGCCAGCAGCCAAGAACCCCTCGGAGCGGGGGTCTACAATGAGCAGTTCTTC. This codes for CASSQEPLGAGVYNEQFF.

V gene TRBV27 combines with J gene TRBJ1-4, with 8 bases matching TRBD1. The CDR3 contains 16 residues. J gave up 7 bases and V 5 bases, and 12 bases lay outside the gene matches. Per germline, CDR1 MNHEY and CDR2 SMNVEV (reference sequence). Here the CDR3 DNA reads TGTGCCAGCAGTACGCCCACAGGGGGGTGGGGTGAAAAACTGTTTTTT. The encoded protein is CASSTPTGGWGEKLFF.

This clone was observed once. The chain uses TRBV5-1 and TRBJ2-3; 7 bases align to TRBD2. The V gene end was trimmed by 4 bases and the J gene end by 5 bases; junction bases not matched to a gene: 10. Germline loops: CDR1 SGHRS, CDR2 YFSETQ. This CDR3 is 15 amino acids long. This CDR3 is CASSRRAGEIDTQYF. DNA for the CDR3: TGCGCCAGCAGCCGGCGGGCGGGAGAGATAGATACGCAGTATTTT.